In its sample, the clone carrying this T cell receptor beta chain was seen many times. This CDR3 spans 15 amino acids. Germline V CDR1 and CDR2: SGHRS, YFSETQ. Trimming took 4 bases from V and 5 from J, leaving 17 bases between them. This specimen belongs to a study of T cells in Graves' hyperthyroidism and ophthalmopathy. As for the study in general: Pretreatment peripheral blood was obtained at initial diagnosis.

Amplification of TCR beta CDR3 regions used RNA as the template. The primer set for the first-round RT-PCR of the TCR CDR3 was HTBI. In TCRdb, the multiplex PCR reads were re-called with MiXCR into one record per CDR3 protein. This sample has under 350,000 distinct CDR3 sequences, with 21% found just once. The sequence was obtained from a woman aged 45-60 years with Graves' hyperthyroidism. Sequenced material: blood. This chain uses TRBV5-1 with TRBJ2-3, with a tentative D call TRBD2 (6 bases). CDR3 DNA sequence: TGCGCCAGCAGCCCAACTCGACTAGTTAGAGATACGCAGTATTTT. Translating gives CASSPTRLVRDTQYF.